The rows below give T cell receptor beta chains drawn from one sample of a study of blood T cell repertoires in COVID-19. The data were produced by immunoSEQ multiplex PCR, yet TCRdb's version contains in-frame clones alone and is incomplete. Among roughly 250,000 clones listed, around nine tenths were seen once. Input material: peripheral blood. The receptors come from a young man with acute or convalescent COVID-19. Both conserved end residues are part of each CDR3. Fields, in order: V gene, clone size, D gene, J gene, CDR3 DNA, CDR3 protein. D genes are given only for firm matches. Clone size is not always given. Where it is, it says once, few, many or a class for expanded clones.

v_call: TRBV7-3; clone_size: NA; d_call: NA; j_call: TRBJ2-5; cdr3_nt: TGTGCCAGCAGCTTTATCGGAGAGACCCAGTACTTC; cdr3_aa: CASSFIGETQYF
v_call: TRBV6-6; clone_size: NA; d_call: NA; j_call: TRBJ2-3; cdr3_nt: TGTGCCAGCAGTTATTGGCTAGCTGGCACAGATACGCAGTATTTT; cdr3_aa: CASSYWLAGTDTQYF
v_call: TRBV18; clone_size: few; d_call: TRBD1; j_call: TRBJ1-5; cdr3_nt: TGTGCCAGCTCACTTGACAGGGGAAGCAATCAGCCCCAGCATTTT; cdr3_aa: CASSLDRGSNQPQHF
v_call: TRBV15; clone_size: NA; d_call: TRBD1; j_call: TRBJ1-1; cdr3_nt: TGTGCCATCGGGACAGGGGGGGTGGACACTGAAGCTTTCTTT; cdr3_aa: CAIGTGGVDTEAFF
v_call: TRBV9; clone_size: NA; d_call: TRBD1; j_call: TRBJ1-2; cdr3_nt: TGTGCCAGCAGCGGGACAGGGGGTTATTCTAACTATGGCTACACCTTC; cdr3_aa: CASSGTGGYSNYGYTF
v_call: TRBV5-4; clone_size: NA; d_call: TRBD1; j_call: TRBJ1-3; cdr3_nt: TGTGCCAGCAGCTTACAGGGGCCTATCTCTGGAAACACCATATATTTT; cdr3_aa: CASSLQGPISGNTIYF
v_call: TRBV6-5; clone_size: NA; d_call: NA; j_call: TRBJ2-7; cdr3_nt: NA; cdr3_aa: CASSSSKGGDYEQYF
v_call: TRBV3-1/TRBV3-2; clone_size: NA; d_call: TRBD1; j_call: TRBJ1-2; cdr3_nt: TGTGCCAGCGGACTACAGGGGACTAACTATGGCTACACCTTC; cdr3_aa: CASGLQGTNYGYTF
v_call: TRBV3-1/TRBV3-2; clone_size: NA; d_call: TRBD2; j_call: TRBJ2-1; cdr3_nt: TGTGCCAGCAGCCCCGAGGGACTAGCGGACTCCTACAATGAGCAGTTCTTC; cdr3_aa: CASSPEGLADSYNEQFF
v_call: TRBV7-2; clone_size: NA; d_call: TRBD1; j_call: TRBJ1-1; cdr3_nt: TGTGCCAGCAGATACACCTGGGACAGGGGGCAGACTGAAGCTTTCTTT; cdr3_aa: CASRYTWDRGQTEAFF
v_call: TRBV21-1; clone_size: NA; d_call: NA; j_call: TRBJ2-3; cdr3_nt: TGTGCCAGCAGCAAAGGGACAGGGAGGGCAGATACGCAGTATTTT; cdr3_aa: CASSKGTGRADTQYF
v_call: TRBV28; clone_size: NA; d_call: TRBD1; j_call: TRBJ1-1; cdr3_nt: TGTGCCATACAGGGGAGGTACACTGAAGCTTTCTTT; cdr3_aa: CAIQGRYTEAFF
v_call: TRBV28; clone_size: NA; d_call: NA; j_call: TRBJ1-2; cdr3_nt: TGTGCCAGCCAAAGGGACTTAGACTATGGCTACACCTTC; cdr3_aa: CASQRDLDYGYTF
v_call: TRBV10-1; clone_size: NA; d_call: NA; j_call: TRBJ2-2; cdr3_nt: TGCGCCAGCAGTGAGTCCGGTTCCGGGGAGCTGTTTTTT; cdr3_aa: CASSESGSGELFF
v_call: TRBV6-5; clone_size: NA; d_call: NA; j_call: TRBJ2-3; cdr3_nt: TGTGCCAGCAGTTACTCTAGAAGCACAGATACGCAGTATTTT; cdr3_aa: CASSYSRSTDTQYF
v_call: TRBV10-1; clone_size: NA; d_call: NA; j_call: TRBJ2-1; cdr3_nt: TGCGCCAGCAGTGTCTGGGCAGGCGAGCAGTTCTTC; cdr3_aa: CASSVWAGEQFF
v_call: TRBV5-1; clone_size: NA; d_call: NA; j_call: TRBJ2-1; cdr3_nt: TGCGCCAGCAGCTTGACCGGGCTCAGGGACAATGAGCAGTTCTTC; cdr3_aa: CASSLTGLRDNEQFF
v_call: TRBV5-8; clone_size: NA; d_call: NA; j_call: TRBJ1-4; cdr3_nt: TGTGCCAGCAGCTCGAGACAAGCTATTAATGAAAAACTGTTTTTT; cdr3_aa: CASSSRQAINEKLFF
v_call: TRBV6-6; clone_size: NA; d_call: NA; j_call: TRBJ1-5; cdr3_nt: TGTGCCAGCAGTTGGGGCCTCAGGCAGCCCCAGCATTTT; cdr3_aa: CASSWGLRQPQHF
v_call: TRBV11-2; clone_size: NA; d_call: NA; j_call: TRBJ2-1; cdr3_nt: TGTGCCAGCAGCTTAGAACCGGGAAAAAGGGCTAATGAGCAGTTCTTC; cdr3_aa: CASSLEPGKRANEQFF
v_call: TRBV7-9; clone_size: NA; d_call: NA; j_call: TRBJ2-3; cdr3_nt: TGTGCCAGCAGCCCCCGACTGGGGAGCGGCCCTAGCACAGATACGCAGTATTTT; cdr3_aa: CASSPRLGSGPSTDTQYF
v_call: TRBV19; clone_size: once; d_call: TRBD1; j_call: TRBJ2-7; cdr3_nt: TGTGCCAGTAGTCACACGGGACAGGTGTACTTC; cdr3_aa: CASSHTGQVYF
v_call: TRBV19; clone_size: NA; d_call: TRBD2; j_call: TRBJ2-6; cdr3_nt: TGTGCCAGTAGTATAGATCGGGGGACTAGCTGGTTTCGAGGGGCCAACGTCCTGACTTTC; cdr3_aa: CASSIDRGTSWFRGANVLTF
v_call: TRBV28; clone_size: NA; d_call: TRBD1; j_call: TRBJ1-5; cdr3_nt: TGTGCCAGCAGTGCCCTCGACAGGGCCCATCAGCCCCAGCATTTT; cdr3_aa: CASSALDRAHQPQHF
v_call: TRBV28; clone_size: few; d_call: NA; j_call: TRBJ1-5; cdr3_nt: TGTGCCAGCAGCACAGGCAATCAGCCCCAGCATTTT; cdr3_aa: CASSTGNQPQHF
v_call: TRBV2; clone_size: once; d_call: NA; j_call: TRBJ2-3; cdr3_nt: TGTGCCAGCAAGGTAGCGAGGGGCACAGATACGCAGTATTTT; cdr3_aa: CASKVARGTDTQYF
v_call: TRBV13; clone_size: NA; d_call: NA; j_call: TRBJ2-5; cdr3_nt: TGTGCCAGCAGCGCGGACAGCCAAGAGACCCAGTACTTC; cdr3_aa: CASSADSQETQYF
v_call: TRBV5-1; clone_size: NA; d_call: TRBD1; j_call: TRBJ2-7; cdr3_nt: TGCGCCAGCAGCTGGGGACAGCCCTACGAGCAGTACTTC; cdr3_aa: CASSWGQPYEQYF
v_call: TRBV30; clone_size: NA; d_call: NA; j_call: TRBJ2-7; cdr3_nt: TGTGCCTGGATGGGTAGCGCGATAAAGCAGTACTTC; cdr3_aa: CAWMGSAIKQYF
v_call: TRBV28; clone_size: once; d_call: NA; j_call: TRBJ2-6; cdr3_nt: TGTGCCAGCAGTTTAATGGGGGCCCGAAACTCTGGGGCCAACGTCCTGACTTTC; cdr3_aa: CASSLMGARNSGANVLTF
v_call: TRBV24-1; clone_size: NA; d_call: NA; j_call: TRBJ1-5; cdr3_nt: TGTGCCACCAGTGATTCTGGCAGGGGTGCCCTCAATCAGCCCCAGCATTTT; cdr3_aa: CATSDSGRGALNQPQHF
v_call: TRBV19; clone_size: NA; d_call: TRBD2; j_call: TRBJ2-5; cdr3_nt: TGTGCCAGTAGTATTTATGCCGGGAGGATGGTGGAGACCCAGTACTTC; cdr3_aa: CASSIYAGRMVETQYF
v_call: TRBV18; clone_size: NA; d_call: NA; j_call: TRBJ1-6; cdr3_nt: TGTGCCAGCTCACAGCTGGACAGTAATTCACCCCTCCACTTT; cdr3_aa: CASSQLDSNSPLHF
v_call: TRBV7-2; clone_size: NA; d_call: TRBD2; j_call: TRBJ2-1; cdr3_nt: TGTGCCAGCAGCTCCCGGACTAGCGGGAGTAGGTGGGTGCAGTTCTTC; cdr3_aa: CASSSRTSGSRWVQFF
v_call: TRBV5-5; clone_size: few; d_call: TRBD1; j_call: TRBJ1-5; cdr3_nt: TGTGCCAGCAGCCGAGGGGGCTGGAGCAATCAGCCCCAGCATTTT; cdr3_aa: CASSRGGWSNQPQHF
v_call: TRBV28; clone_size: NA; d_call: TRBD1; j_call: TRBJ1-2; cdr3_nt: TGTGCCAGCAGGACGACAGGGAGCGGCGGCTACACCTTC; cdr3_aa: CASRTTGSGGYTF
v_call: TRBV24-1; clone_size: NA; d_call: NA; j_call: TRBJ1-1; cdr3_nt: TGTGCCACCAAGGCAGGGGCTAACACTGAAGCTTTCTTT; cdr3_aa: CATKAGANTEAFF
v_call: TRBV19; clone_size: NA; d_call: TRBD1; j_call: TRBJ2-7; cdr3_nt: TGTGCCAGTACCGACCGGGACAGGTACGAGCAGTACTTC; cdr3_aa: CASTDRDRYEQYF
v_call: TRBV27; clone_size: once; d_call: NA; j_call: TRBJ2-2; cdr3_nt: TGTGCCAGCAGTCCCTCGTTCACCGGGGAGCTGTTTTTT; cdr3_aa: CASSPSFTGELFF
v_call: TRBV5-1; clone_size: NA; d_call: TRBD1; j_call: TRBJ2-2; cdr3_nt: TGCGCCAGCAGTCACTTGGTGACAGGGATCATCGGGGAGCTGTTTTTT; cdr3_aa: CASSHLVTGIIGELFF
v_call: TRBV5-1; clone_size: once; d_call: NA; j_call: TRBJ2-1; cdr3_nt: TGCGCCAGCAGTGTAGGGGGACCCTACAATGAGCAGTTCTTC; cdr3_aa: CASSVGGPYNEQFF
v_call: TRBV19; clone_size: NA; d_call: TRBD1; j_call: TRBJ1-1; cdr3_nt: TGTGCCAGTAGTATAGCCAGGGGGACCGAAGCTTTCTTT; cdr3_aa: CASSIARGTEAFF
v_call: TRBV4-1; clone_size: NA; d_call: NA; j_call: TRBJ1-2; cdr3_nt: TGCGCCAGCAGCCAAGTAGGAGGGGAGGATGGCTACACCTTC; cdr3_aa: CASSQVGGEDGYTF